Following are 8 T cell receptor beta chains from one sample sequenced in a study of OX40 agonist ivuxolimab in advanced cancers. Repertoires were generated with immunoSEQ multiplex PCR, while TCRdb's copy carries only in-frame clones and drops some. This table holds 45,000 or so clones, roughly 88% found once. Sample: CD4+ or CD8+ T cells sorted from blood, taken in a trial of the OX40 agonist ivuxolimab. These receptors were collected from an adult with an advanced solid tumor such as melanoma, head and neck, liver or kidney cancer.

The V and J genes are TRBV18 and TRBJ2-3, with a tentative D call TRBD1 (6 bases). This CDR3 has 15 residues. CDR1 and CDR2 (germline): KGHSH, LQKENI. With 2 bases removed from V and 2 bases from J, the gap between germline ends came to 11 bases. As DNA, the CDR3 is TGTGCCAGCTCACCAAGGGGGATTCCCACAGATACGCAGTATTTT. This translates into CASSPRGIPTDTQYF.

The rearrangement uses TRBV5-1 and TRBJ2-1, with 7 bases aligning to TRBD2. Unmatched junction bases numbered 14, after V lost 4 bases and J lost 10 bases. CDR1 and CDR2 from the germline V gene are SGHRS and YFSETQ. This CDR3 region has 15 residues. This CDR3 is CASSLVSGTTDEQFF. In DNA form, the CDR3 reads TGCGCCAGCAGCCTCGTTTCCGGGACTACCGACGAGCAGTTCTTC.

This chain links TRBV4-3 with TRBJ2-2; the match to TRBD2 covers 13 bases. Germline CDR1 LGHNA, CDR2 YSLEER. V lost 1 base and J lost 6; bases outside the gene matches: 2. This CDR3 is 16 amino acids long. The CDR3 loop is CASSQGLAGGSGELFF. The CDR3 coding sequence is TGCGCCAGCAGCCAAGGACTAGCGGGGGGATCCGGGGAGCTGTTTTTT.

This clone was seen only once. The chain joins TRBV4-1 to TRBJ2-7; TRBD2 matches at 9 bases. The germline gives CDR1 MGHRA, CDR2 YSYEKL. The V gene end was trimmed by 1 base and the J gene end by 1 base; junction bases not matched to a gene: 2. The CDR3 covers 15 residues. CDR3: CASSQGSGGSYEQYF. CDR3 nucleotide sequence: TGCGCCAGCAGCCAAGGTAGCGGGGGATCCTACGAGCAGTACTTC.

The DNA for the CDR3 is TGTGCCAGCAGTTACTCAGAGATACATGAAGCTTTCTTT. Its protein is CASSYSEIHEAFF. The chain links TRBV6-6 to TRBJ1-1, with D unresolved. The V and J ends lost 0 bases and 7 bases respectively, with 9 bases between them. This CDR3 region has 13 residues. CDR1 and CDR2 (germline): MNHNY, SVGAGI (reference sequence).

This chain uses TRBV10-3 with TRBJ1-4; D remains ambiguous. This CDR3 spans 14 amino acids. Germline-derived CDR1 and CDR2 are ENHRY and SYGVKD. With 6 bases removed from V and 8 bases from J, the gap between germline ends came to 16 bases. The CDR3 DNA is TGTGCCATCAGACCCACGGAATCCGGGGAAAAACTGTTTTTT. The encoded protein is CAIRPTESGEKLFF.

CDR3 sequence reads: CASSASRDLSTDTQYF. As DNA, the CDR3 is TGTGCCAGCAGTGCCAGCAGAGACCTTAGCACAGATACGCAGTATTTT. The chain employs TRBV6-4 and TRBJ2-3, with D hard to call. Trimming shortened V by 4 bases and J by 0 bases, and 14 bases separated the two germline ends. The CDR3 totals 16 residues. In germline, CDR1 is MRHNA, CDR2 SNTAGT.

The J gene is TRBJ2-3, the V gene TRBV7-9; D call uncertain. The CDR3 length is 13 residues. CDR1 is SEHNR and CDR2 is FQNEAQ in the germline V gene (reference sequence). V lost 5 bases and J 3 bases, leaving 9 bases between the germline ends. CDR3 bases: TGTGCCAGCAGCCCGACCCAGACAGATACGCAGTATTTT. Its protein is CASSPTQTDTQYF.